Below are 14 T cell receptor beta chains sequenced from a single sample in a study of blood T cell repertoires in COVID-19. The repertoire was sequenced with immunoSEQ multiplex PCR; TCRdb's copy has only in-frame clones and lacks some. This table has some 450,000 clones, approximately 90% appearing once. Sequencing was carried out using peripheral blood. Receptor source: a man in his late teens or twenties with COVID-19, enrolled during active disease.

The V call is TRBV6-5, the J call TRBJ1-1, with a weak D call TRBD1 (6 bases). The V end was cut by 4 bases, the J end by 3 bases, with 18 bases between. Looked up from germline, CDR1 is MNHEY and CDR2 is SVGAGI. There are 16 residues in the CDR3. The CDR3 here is CASSSYRTEGYTEAFF. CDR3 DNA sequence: TGTGCCAGCAGTTCTTACCGGACAGAGGGATACACTGAAGCTTTCTTT.

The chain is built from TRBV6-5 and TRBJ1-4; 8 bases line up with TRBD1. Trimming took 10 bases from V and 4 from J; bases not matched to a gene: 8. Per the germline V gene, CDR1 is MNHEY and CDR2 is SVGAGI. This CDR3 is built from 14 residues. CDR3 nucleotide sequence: TGTGCCATCCGCCGGGACAGGCTTAATGAAAAACTGTTTTTT. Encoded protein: CAIRRDRLNEKLFF.

Here the CDR3 DNA reads TGTGCCAGCAGCAGAGGGACAGGCAGGGCCAACGTCCTGACTTTC. It specifies CASSRGTGRANVLTF. The chain employs TRBV21-1 and TRBJ2-6; the DNA was not used to check the table's D call, TRBD1. TRBV21-1 is described as a pseudogene. The CDR3 runs to 15 residues.

The CDR3 region has the DNA TGTGCCAGCAGCGTAGAAGGGGCAGGGGAGACCCAGTACTTC. Translated, it gives CASSVEGAGETQYF. This chain links TRBV9 with TRBJ2-5, with D perhaps TRBD1 (5 bases). The CDR3 spans 14 residues. V shed 0 bases and J shed 5 bases, with 11 bases lying between them. CDR1 SGDLS and CDR2 YYNGEE come from the germline V gene.

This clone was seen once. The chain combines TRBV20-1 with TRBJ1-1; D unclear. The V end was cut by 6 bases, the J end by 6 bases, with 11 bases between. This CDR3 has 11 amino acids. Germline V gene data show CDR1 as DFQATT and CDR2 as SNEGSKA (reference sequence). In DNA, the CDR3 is TGCAGTGCCCGGACTCGCGCTGAAGCTTTCTTT. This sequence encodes CSARTRAEAFF.

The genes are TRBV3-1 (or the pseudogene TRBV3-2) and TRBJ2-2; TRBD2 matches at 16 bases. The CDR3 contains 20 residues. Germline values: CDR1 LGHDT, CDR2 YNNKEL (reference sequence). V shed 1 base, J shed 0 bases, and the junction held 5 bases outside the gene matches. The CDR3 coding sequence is TGTGCCAGCAGCCAAGCGGGACTAGCGGGAGGGCCTACGAACACCGGGGAGCTGTTTTTT. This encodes CASSQAGLAGGPTNTGELFF.

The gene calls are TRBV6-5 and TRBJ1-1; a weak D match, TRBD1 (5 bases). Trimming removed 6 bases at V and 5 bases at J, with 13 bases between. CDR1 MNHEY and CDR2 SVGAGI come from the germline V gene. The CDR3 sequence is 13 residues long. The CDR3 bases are TGTGCCAGCAGCATAGGGGTACGGACTGAAGCTTTCTTT. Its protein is CASSIGVRTEAFF.

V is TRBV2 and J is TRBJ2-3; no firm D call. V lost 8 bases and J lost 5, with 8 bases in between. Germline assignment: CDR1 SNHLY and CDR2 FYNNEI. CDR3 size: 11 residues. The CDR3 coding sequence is TGTGCCAGCGGGCTATTAGATACGCAGTATTTT. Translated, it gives CASGLLDTQYF.

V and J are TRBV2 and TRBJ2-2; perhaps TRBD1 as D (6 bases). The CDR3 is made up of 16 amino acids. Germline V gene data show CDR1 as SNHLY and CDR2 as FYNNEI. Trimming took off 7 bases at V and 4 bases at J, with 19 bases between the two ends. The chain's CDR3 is CASKSQGLVGTGELFF. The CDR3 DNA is TGTGCCAGCAAGTCACAGGGATTAGTGGGCACCGGGGAGCTGTTTTTT. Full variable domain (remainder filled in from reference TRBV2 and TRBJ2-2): EPEVTQTPSHQVTQMGQEVILRCVPISNHLYFYWYRQILGQKVEFLVSFYNNEISEKSEIFDDQFSVERPDGSNFTLKIRSTKLEDSAMYFCASKSQGLVGTGELFFGEGSRLTVL.

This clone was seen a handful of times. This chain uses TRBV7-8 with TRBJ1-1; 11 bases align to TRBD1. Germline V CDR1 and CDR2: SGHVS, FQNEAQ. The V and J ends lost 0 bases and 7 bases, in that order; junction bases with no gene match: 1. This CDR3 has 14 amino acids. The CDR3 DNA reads TGTGCCAGCAGCTTAGCCGGGACAGGGGGTGAAGCTTTCTTT. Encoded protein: CASSLAGTGGEAFF.

The CDR3 nucleotides read TGTGCCAGCAGCGTGACAGGGGGATTAGCTAACTATGGCTACACCTTC. Translated, it gives CASSVTGGLANYGYTF. The chain carries TRBV7-9 and TRBJ1-2; 9 bases align to TRBD1. This CDR3 has 16 residues. Germline trimming cut 5 bases from V and 0 bases from J; bases unmatched to any gene: 7. The germline V gene encodes CDR1 SEHNR and CDR2 FQNEAQ (reference sequence).

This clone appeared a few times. CDR3 nucleotide sequence: TGCGCCAGCAGCCAAACCGGGACAGGAGTTTTTAGCTCCTACAATGAGCAGTTCTTC. Protein: CASSQTGTGVFSSYNEQFF. The chain couples TRBV5-1 to TRBJ2-1; 8 bases agree with TRBD1. Germline loops: CDR1 SGHRS, CDR2 YFSETQ. The CDR3 length is 19 residues. The J segment lost 0 bases and the V segment lost 4 bases, leaving 15 bases of the junction unmatched. Based on the CDR3 plus reference TRBV5-1 and TRBJ2-1, the full variable domain is KAGVTQTPRYLIKTRGQQVTLSCSPISGHRSVSWYQQTPGQGLQFLFEYFSETQRNKGNFPGRFSGRQFSNSRSEMNVSTLELGDSALYLCASSQTGTGVFSSYNEQFFGPGTRLTVL.

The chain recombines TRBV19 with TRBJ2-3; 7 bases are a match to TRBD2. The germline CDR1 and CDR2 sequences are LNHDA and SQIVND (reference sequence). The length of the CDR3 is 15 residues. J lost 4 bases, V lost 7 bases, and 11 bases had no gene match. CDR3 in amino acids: CASTNSGPAADTQYF. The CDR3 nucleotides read TGTGCCAGTACGAATAGCGGGCCCGCGGCAGATACGCAGTATTTT.

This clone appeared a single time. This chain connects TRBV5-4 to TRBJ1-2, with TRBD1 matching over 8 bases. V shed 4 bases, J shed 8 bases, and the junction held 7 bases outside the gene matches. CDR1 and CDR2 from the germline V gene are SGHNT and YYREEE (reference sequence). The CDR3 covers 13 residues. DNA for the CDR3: TGTGCCAGCAGCCGGACAGGGAATGAAGGCTACACCTTC. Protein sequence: CASSRTGNEGYTF.